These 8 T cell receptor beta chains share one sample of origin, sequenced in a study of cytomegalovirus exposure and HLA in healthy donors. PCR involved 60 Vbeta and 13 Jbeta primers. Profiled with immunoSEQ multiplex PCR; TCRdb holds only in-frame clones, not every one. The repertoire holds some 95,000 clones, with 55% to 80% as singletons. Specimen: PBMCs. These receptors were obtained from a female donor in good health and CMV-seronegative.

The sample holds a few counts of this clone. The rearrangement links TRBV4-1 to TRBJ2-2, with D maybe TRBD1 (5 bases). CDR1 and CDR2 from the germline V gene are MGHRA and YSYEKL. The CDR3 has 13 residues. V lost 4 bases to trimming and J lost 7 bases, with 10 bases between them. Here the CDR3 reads CASSLARGGELFF. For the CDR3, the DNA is TGCGCCAGCAGCCTAGCTAGGGGCGGGGAGCTGTTTTTT.

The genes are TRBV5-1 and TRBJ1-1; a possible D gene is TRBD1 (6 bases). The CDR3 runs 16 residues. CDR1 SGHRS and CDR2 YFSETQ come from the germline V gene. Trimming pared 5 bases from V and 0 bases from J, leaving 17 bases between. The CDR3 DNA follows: TGCGCCAGCAGTCCCCGGACAGCAAGCATGAACACTGAAGCTTTCTTT. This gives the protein CASSPRTASMNTEAFF.

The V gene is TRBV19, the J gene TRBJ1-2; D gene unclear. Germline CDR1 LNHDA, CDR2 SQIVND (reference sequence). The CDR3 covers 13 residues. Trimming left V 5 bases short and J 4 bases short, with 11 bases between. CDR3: CASSQALSYGYTF. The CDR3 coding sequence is TGTGCCAGTAGTCAGGCATTAAGCTATGGCTACACCTTC.

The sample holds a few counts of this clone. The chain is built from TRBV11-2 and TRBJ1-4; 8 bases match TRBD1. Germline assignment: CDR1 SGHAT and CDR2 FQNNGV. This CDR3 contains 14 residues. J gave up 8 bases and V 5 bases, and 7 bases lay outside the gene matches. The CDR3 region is CASSRDRGSEKLFF. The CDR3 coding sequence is TGTGCCAGCAGCCGCGACAGGGGCAGCGAAAAACTGTTTTTT.

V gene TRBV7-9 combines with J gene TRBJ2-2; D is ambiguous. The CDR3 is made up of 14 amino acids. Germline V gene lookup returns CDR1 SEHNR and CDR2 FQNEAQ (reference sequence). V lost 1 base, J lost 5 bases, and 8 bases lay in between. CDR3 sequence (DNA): TGTGCCAGCAGCTTAGTTTTCCAGACCGGGGAGCTGTTTTTT. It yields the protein CASSLVFQTGELFF.

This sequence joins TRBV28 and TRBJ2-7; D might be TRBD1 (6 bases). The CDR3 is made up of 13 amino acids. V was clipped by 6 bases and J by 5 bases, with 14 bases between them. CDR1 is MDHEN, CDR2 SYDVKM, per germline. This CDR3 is CASRLPQGHEQYF. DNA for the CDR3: TGTGCCAGCAGGCTCCCACAGGGACACGAGCAGTACTTC.

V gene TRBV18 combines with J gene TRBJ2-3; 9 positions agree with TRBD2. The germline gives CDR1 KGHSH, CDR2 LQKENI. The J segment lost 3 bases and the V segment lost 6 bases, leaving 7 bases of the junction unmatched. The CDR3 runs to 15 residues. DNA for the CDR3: TGTGCCAGCTCCTTAGCGGGAGAGGCGACAGATACGCAGTATTTT. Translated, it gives CASSLAGEATDTQYF.

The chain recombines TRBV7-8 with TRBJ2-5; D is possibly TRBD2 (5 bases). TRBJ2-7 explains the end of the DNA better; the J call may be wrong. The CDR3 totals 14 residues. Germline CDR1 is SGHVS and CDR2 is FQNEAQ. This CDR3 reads CASSNRLNTYEQYF. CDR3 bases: TGTGCCAGCAGCAACCGACTAAACACCTACGAGCAGTACTTC.